Listed below are T cell receptor beta chains from one sample, sequenced in a study of T-cell reconstitution after alpha-beta-depleted transplantation in children. A single record per CDR3 protein comes from TCRdb applying MiXCR to the PCR reads. The sample yields a few hundred thousand distinct CDR3 sequences, 10% to 15% seen once. The starting material was PBMCs, mostly from graft donor cells, obtained 360 days after TCRalphabeta/CD19-depleted stem cell transplant. Every receptor here comes from a male patient under 18 who had a stem cell transplant for acute myeloid leukemia, so the T cells may come from the graft donor. The CDR3 runs from the conserved cysteine through the conserved F or W. A D gene is named only where the DNA matches it firmly. The size field is filled for only some rows; it gives once, few, many or a size class.

d_gene,len,v_gene,abundance,j_gene,CDR3nt,CDR3aa
-,16,TRBV21-1,-,TRBJ2-1,TGTGCCAGCAGCACCCGGACTAGCAGGTGGATCAGGGAGCAGTTCTTC,CASSTRTSRWIREQFF
-,16,TRBV5-1,-,TRBJ2-5,TGCGCCAGCAGCTTGGGGGGGAGGACTGACCAAGAGACCCAGTACTTC,CASSLGGRTDQETQYF
-,15,TRBV20-1,many,TRBJ1-2,TGCAGTGCTAGAGATCAATATACAGGGTTGCATGGCTACACCTTC,CSARDQYTGLHGYTF
-,15,TRBV12-3/TRBV12-4,many,TRBJ1-1,TGTGCCAGCAGACTTACAAGGAGGGAAAACACTGAAGCTTTCTTT,CASRLTRRENTEAFF
-,14,TRBV6-2/TRBV6-3,few,TRBJ2-1,TGTGCCAGCAGTTACCTTAGAGGGGCCGATGAGCAGTTCTTC,CASSYLRGADEQFF
TRBD2,15,TRBV6-2/TRBV6-3,few,TRBJ2-7,TGTGCCAGCAGGAACCTAGCGGGAGGGTTCCACGAGCAGTACTTC,CASRNLAGGFHEQYF
TRBD2,14,TRBV20-1,few,TRBJ2-7,TGCAGTGCCGGGACTAGCGGGACTCTCTACGAGCAGTACTTC,CSAGTSGTLYEQYF
TRBD2,16,TRBV15,few,TRBJ2-7,TGTGCCACCACATTACGGGAGGCCTCGGGGGGGCACGAGCAGTACTTC,CATTLREASGGHEQYF
-,15,TRBV19,few,TRBJ2-7,TGTGCCAGTAGCCCTAATGGACTAAATTCGGACGAGCAGTACTTC,CASSPNGLNSDEQYF
TRBD2,13,TRBV29-1,many,TRBJ2-1,TGCCACGGTGGACTAGCGGGCAGTAATGAGCAGTTCTTC,CHGGLAGSNEQFF
-,16,TRBV12-3/TRBV12-4,-,TRBJ2-3,TGTGCCAGCAGCCGAGGACAGTCTCAGTTCACAGATACGCAGTATTTT,CASSRGQSQFTDTQYF
TRBD1,18,TRBV24-1,-,TRBJ2-1,TGTGCCACCAGTGATTATTTGGGGAGGGGACAGGGGGCTTATGAGCAGTTCTTC,CATSDYLGRGQGAYEQFF
-,15,TRBV20-1,-,TRBJ2-2,TGCAGTGCTAGAGGGCGCGAGGGATATACCGGGGAGCTGTTTTTT,CSARGREGYTGELFF
-,14,TRBV28,few,TRBJ1-4,TGTGCCAGCAGTTTATCGGGGGTTAATGAAAAACTGTTTTTT,CASSLSGVNEKLFF
-,14,TRBV7-6,-,TRBJ2-7,TGTGCTAGCAGCTTGGGGATTGGTCCCTACGAGCAGTACTTC,CASSLGIGPYEQYF
TRBD1,18,TRBV29-1,few,TRBJ1-5,TGCAGCGTTGAAGATCTAGGGACAGGGAGAAAAGGAAGTCAGCCCCAGCATTTT,CSVEDLGTGRKGSQPQHF
-,16,TRBV5-1,-,TRBJ2-5,TGCGCCAGCAGCATGGGGCCAGGGCGGAGCCAAGAGACCCAGTACTTC,CASSMGPGRSQETQYF
-,16,TRBV7-9,few,TRBJ2-7,TGTGCCAGCAGCCCGCTAGCCCTTGGCACCTCCTACGAGCAGTACTTC,CASSPLALGTSYEQYF
-,14,TRBV20-1,few,TRBJ1-4,TGCAGTGCTAGAGATCCTGACCTTAATGAAAAACTGTTTTTT,CSARDPDLNEKLFF
TRBD2,13,TRBV11-3,few,TRBJ2-1,TGTGCCAGCGGGGGACTAAAAAACAATGAGCAGTTCTTC,CASGGLKNNEQFF
TRBD1,16,TRBV20-1,-,TRBJ2-7,TGCTGTGCTAGAGATTGGGAGAGGGACAGGGGCTACGAGCAGTACTTC,CCARDWERDRGYEQYF
TRBD2,15,TRBV6-1,few,TRBJ2-4,TGTGCCAGCAGACCGGGACTAGCCACCAAAAACATTCAGTACTTC,CASRPGLATKNIQYF
TRBD1,12,TRBV12-3/TRBV12-4,-,TRBJ2-1,TGTGCCAGCAGCCAAGTCGGACAGGGACGGTTCTTC,CASSQVGQGRFF
-,15,TRBV11-2,-,TRBJ2-5,TGTGCCAGCAGCCGAAGGGGGGCTGACCAAGAGACCCAGTACTTC,CASSRRGADQETQYF
TRBD2,15,TRBV29-1,few,TRBJ2-5,TGCAGCGTTTCTCAACTAGCGGGAGTGGGAGAGACCCAGTACTTC,CSVSQLAGVGETQYF
-,15,TRBV3-1,-,TRBJ2-1,TGTGCCAGCAGCCCCCGGGACTTAACTTACAATGAGCAGTTCTTC,CASSPRDLTYNEQFF
-,11,TRBV6-2/TRBV6-3,few,TRBJ2-2,TGTGCCAGCAGTAATTCCGGGGAGCTGTTTTTT,CASSNSGELFF
TRBD2,15,TRBV12-3/TRBV12-4,few,TRBJ2-1,TGTGCCAGCAGCCCCTCGGGACTAGCGGGTCGTGAGCAGTTCTTC,CASSPSGLAGREQFF
-,15,TRBV4-3,-,TRBJ2-2,TGCGCCAGCAGCCAAGACGACTTCTTCACCGGGGAGCTGTTTTTT,CASSQDDFFTGELFF
TRBD2,19,TRBV5-1,few,TRBJ2-1,TGCGCCAGCAGCTTGGGGAGATTAGCGGGACTCCACCGATACAATGAGCAGTTCTTC,CASSLGRLAGLHRYNEQFF
-,18,TRBV4-3,-,TRBJ2-5,TGCGCCAGCAGCCAAGATCTCAAACCGGACAGATTCGCGAGGACCCAGTACTTC,CASSQDLKPDRFARTQYF
-,14,TRBV28,many,TRBJ2-1,TGTGCCAGCGTAACAGGCCTTCGACGAGGTGAGCAGTTCTTC,CASVTGLRRGEQFF
-,18,TRBV2,many,TRBJ2-4,TGTGCCAGCAGTGAAACCAGCCACCTTAACCTAGCCAAAAACATTCAGTACTTC,CASSETSHLNLAKNIQYF
TRBD1,18,TRBV5-5,-,TRBJ2-6,TGTGCCAGCAGCTATTCAGGACAGGGAGGCTCTGGGGCCAACGTCCTGACTTTC,CASSYSGQGGSGANVLTF
-,14,TRBV18,many,TRBJ2-1,TGTGCCAGCTCACCGGCTAGCATCGGCAATGAGCAGTTCTTC,CASSPASIGNEQFF
-,15,TRBV12-3/TRBV12-4,few,TRBJ2-7,TGTGCCAGCAGTTCCCAGCCTGGACTGTCCTACGAGCAGTACTTC,CASSSQPGLSYEQYF
-,12,TRBV28,many,TRBJ2-2,TGTGCCACCAGAAGGGGGGCCGGGGAGCTGTTTTTT,CATRRGAGELFF
-,13,TRBV7-3,many,TRBJ1-1,TGTGCCAGCAGCACCGAATTATACACTGAAGCTTTCTTT,CASSTELYTEAFF
TRBD2,13,TRBV7-2,-,TRBJ2-7,TGTGCCAGCAGCTTGGGGGGGACCTACGGGCAGTACTTC,CASSLGGTYGQYF
-,12,TRBV12-3/TRBV12-4,few,TRBJ1-1,TGTGCCAGCAGTTTGCTCCGGGACAAAGCTTTCTTT,CASSLLRDKAFF
TRBD1,13,TRBV12-3/TRBV12-4,-,TRBJ2-7,TGTGCCAGCAGACCAGGGGGCGCGGGGGAGCAGTACTTC,CASRPGGAGEQYF
TRBD2,19,TRBV3-1,-,TRBJ2-1,TGTGCCAGCAGCCAACTCTCGGGGGAAGCGGGAGCGGGCTGGAATGAGCAGTTCTTC,CASSQLSGEAGAGWNEQFF
TRBD2,15,TRBV25-1,-,TRBJ2-1,TGTGCCAGCAGTAAGTCAGGACTAGCCTACAATGAGCAGTTCTTC,CASSKSGLAYNEQFF
-,16,TRBV5-1,-,TRBJ2-7,TGCGCCAGCAGCTTGGGTGAGGGATTAACCCGCTACGAGCAGTACTTC,CASSLGEGLTRYEQYF
-,18,TRBV5-1,-,TRBJ1-1,TGCGCCAGCAGGTTGGTAGCATTGTCAGGGATGCGGAACACTGAAGCTTTCTTT,CASRLVALSGMRNTEAFF
TRBD2,15,TRBV9,many,TRBJ2-2,TGTGCCAGCCGGCGAGGGAGGGAGAACACCGGGGAGCTGTTTTTT,CASRRGRENTGELFF
-,13,TRBV11-2,few,TRBJ2-3,TGTGCCAGCAGCCCCAACGGTAGGGGGGCCTTGTATTTT,CASSPNGRGALYF
-,14,TRBV20-1,few,TRBJ2-7,TGCAGTGCCCAACTGCTAGCCGTGGGGAGCGAGCAGTACTTC,CSAQLLAVGSEQYF
TRBD1,16,TRBV5-1,-,TRBJ1-1,TGCGCCAGCAGCACGGATACAGGGGCCGCGGGGGCTGAAGCTTTCTTT,CASSTDTGAAGAEAFF
TRBD2,16,TRBV7-6,few,TRBJ2-7,TGTGCCAGCAGCATCCGTAGCGGGAGGGTTCAGTACGAGCAGTACTTC,CASSIRSGRVQYEQYF
-,12,TRBV20-1,few,TRBJ1-5,TGCAGTGCTAGTATCGTCGATCAGCCCCAGCATTTT,CSASIVDQPQHF
TRBD2,17,TRBV7-6,-,TRBJ2-1,TGTGCCAGCAGCTGGACTAGCGGGGGACGGCCAATATTTGAGCAGTTCTTC,CASSWTSGGRPIFEQFF
-,14,TRBV5-1,-,TRBJ1-1,TGCGCCAGCAGCGGAGGGGCCCCGGACACTGAAGCTTTCTTT,CASSGGAPDTEAFF
-,17,TRBV5-8,-,TRBJ1-2,TGTGCCAGCAGCGGGCTATCGCGGTCCGCGGGGGAATATGGCTACACCTTC,CASSGLSRSAGEYGYTF
-,18,TRBV5-1,many,TRBJ2-6,TGCGCCAGCAGCTTCCGGGACAACAAGCTCTCTGGGGCCAACGTCCTGACTTTC,CASSFRDNKLSGANVLTF
-,18,TRBV21-1,few,TRBJ2-1,TGTGCCAGCAGCACTCCTCAGCCCCCTCGGAGCTCCTACAATGAGCAGTTCTTC,CASSTPQPPRSSYNEQFF